This T cell receptor beta chain is from a study of Graves' ophthalmopathy and Graves' hyperthyroidism. Points from the study as a whole: A majority of expanded thyroid clonotypes exceeding 0.001 frequency were likewise present in blood.

Investigators amplified TCR beta CDR3 regions from RNA transcripts. The first round was an RT-PCR with HTBI primers, and the second round was a multiplex PCR. TCRdb analysed the multiplex PCR reads with MiXCR anew, one entry per CDR3 protein. The sample contains about 740,000 distinct CDR3 sequences, 35% to 50% of which appear only once. The J segment lost 3 bases and the V segment lost 6 bases, leaving 6 bases of the junction unmatched. This CDR3 has 14 amino acids. The germline gives CDR1 SNHLY, CDR2 FYNNEI. Of note for this clonotype: The antigen is unknown.

Patients were excluded if they had other autoimmune diseases or uncontrolled infections, and likewise if pregnancy or lactation applied. The PBMCs were taken from approximately 11 ml of fresh peripheral blood. The V call is TRBV2, the J call TRBJ2-7; 9 bases fit TRBD1. The receptor comes from an adult man with Graves' ophthalmopathy. Sequenced sample: peripheral blood. CDR3 residues: CASSEGTGSYEQYF. CDR3 nucleotide sequence: TGTGCCAGCAGCGAGGGGACAGGGAGCTACGAGCAGTACTTC.